Many counts were recorded for the clone carrying this TCR beta chain. No antigen is known for it. RNA transcripts gave rise to amplified TCR beta CDR3 regions. An initial round of RT-PCR targeting the TCR CDR3 relied on the HTBI primer set. TCRdb independently ran MiXCR on the multiplex PCR reads; one entry per CDR3 protein. In the table there are approximately 150,000 distinct CDR3 sequences, about a tenth of which are singletons. The source of the sample is a study of T cells in Graves' hyperthyroidism and ophthalmopathy. Study at large: It was at initial diagnosis, before any treatment, that peripheral blood was collected.

Study observations and caveats: Blood also showed most of the thyroid clonotypes that were expanded above 0.001. A model built on 13 V-J features separated ophthalmopathy from stable hyperthyroidism.

CDR3 size: 13 residues. With 1 base removed from V and 10 bases from J, the gap between germline ends came to 13 bases. Diagnostic assessment was based on clinical symptoms, serum thyroxine and TRAb, thyroid ultrasound and orbital computed tomography. Input material: blood. This receptor was obtained from a woman aged 18-29 years with Graves' hyperthyroidism that later progressed to Graves' ophthalmopathy. The rearrangement uses TRBV12-3 or TRBV12-4 and TRBJ1-1; the D is unclear. CDR3 sequence: CASSLDGRVAAFF. The CDR3 nucleotides read TGTGCCAGCAGTTTAGATGGGCGGGTCGCAGCTTTCTTT.